These 27 T cell receptor beta chains share one sample of origin, sequenced in a study of T cells in Graves' hyperthyroidism and ophthalmopathy. Authors of the study amplified TCR beta CDR3 regions from RNA transcripts. The HTBI primer set was used in a first-round RT-PCR of the TCR CDR3. TCRdb ran MiXCR on the multiplex PCR reads and lists one entry per CDR3 protein. The table has hundreds of thousands of distinct CDR3 sequences, about 20% seen once. Sequencing used blood. The receptors come from a man aged 35 to 55 with Graves' ophthalmopathy.

The chain joins TRBV20-1 to TRBJ2-5; 7 bases line up with TRBD1. The V and J ends lost 6 bases and 5 bases, in that order; junction bases with no gene match: 9. CDR1 and CDR2 from the germline V gene are DFQATT and SNEGSKA (reference sequence). There are 13 residues in the CDR3. The CDR3 protein is CSAKGQRTETQYF. DNA for the CDR3: TGCAGTGCGAAGGGACAGCGCACGGAGACCCAGTACTTC.

This clonotype was counted many times. The rearrangement uses TRBV12-3 or TRBV12-4 and TRBJ1-1, with 8 bases lining up with TRBD1. The CDR3 length is 13 residues. Losses at the gene ends were 3 bases for V and 6 bases for J; bases not matched to a gene: 3. This chain's CDR3 is CASSFRGLAEAFF. The CDR3 bases are TGTGCCAGCAGTTTCAGGGGGCTGGCTGAAGCTTTCTTT.

This clonotype was seen once. This chain connects TRBV12-3 or TRBV12-4 to TRBJ2-1; tentative D call: TRBD2 (6 bases). Trimming removed 5 bases from V and 6 bases from J, with 14 bases in between. The CDR3 covers 14 residues. The CDR3 DNA sequence: TGTGCCAGCAGTCGTAGCGGAGGCAGCAATGAGCAGTTCTTC. It is translated as CASSRSGGSNEQFF.

This chain joins TRBV29-1 and TRBJ1-3; D remains unclear. Trimming took off 4 bases at V and 2 bases at J, with 12 bases between the two ends. This CDR3 region has 14 residues. Looked up from germline, CDR1 is SQVTM and CDR2 is ANQGSEA. The CDR3 region has the DNA TGCAGCGTTGGCCCCCCCGGGCCTGGAAACACCATATATTTT. This encodes CSVGPPGPGNTIYF.

This clonotype was seen repeatedly, ten times or more. The CDR3 here is CASTFRDAYNEQFF. Written as DNA, the CDR3 is TGTGCCAGCACGTTCCGGGACGCCTACAATGAGCAGTTCTTC. The rearrangement joins TRBV28 to TRBJ2-1; D could derive from TRBD1 or TRBD2 (5 bases each). The CDR3 totals 14 residues. V shed 7 bases and J shed 2 bases, with 12 bases lying between them. In germline, CDR1 is MDHEN, CDR2 SYDVKM. Filled out from reference TRBV28 and TRBJ2-1, the complete variable domain reads DVKVTQSSRYLVKRTGEKVFLECVQDMDHENMFWYRQDPGLGLRLIYFSYDVKMKEKGDIPEGYSVSREKKERFSLILESASTNQTSMYLCASTFRDAYNEQFFGPGTRLTVL.

This clonotype has a handful of counts. This chain links TRBV28 with TRBJ1-1; D is uncertain. The germline V and J ends were trimmed by 3 bases and 6 bases, with 11 bases remaining between them. The CDR3 length is 13 residues. Looked up from germline, CDR1 is MDHEN and CDR2 is SYDVKM. Here the CDR3 reads CASSFPQEAEAFF. CDR3 coding DNA: TGTGCCAGCAGTTTCCCCCAAGAAGCTGAAGCTTTCTTT.

The chain recombines TRBV10-3 with TRBJ2-5; TRBD2 matches at 7 bases. CDR1 and CDR2 from the germline V gene are ENHRY and SYGVKD. Germline trimming cut 6 bases from V and 0 bases from J; bases unmatched to any gene: 7. The CDR3 spans 15 residues. The CDR3 is CAIRDPGTNQETQYF. DNA of the CDR3: TGTGCCATCAGAGACCCCGGGACTAACCAAGAGACCCAGTACTTC.

This clonotype was seen many times. The rearrangement links TRBV9 to TRBJ2-5; TRBD2 agrees at 7 bases. Germline CDR1 reads SGDLS; CDR2 reads YYNGEE. The V segment lost 2 bases and the J segment 5 bases; nucleotides outside the gene matches: 9. CDR3 length: 15 amino acids. The CDR3 sequence is CASSVGTMAQETQYF. The CDR3 DNA is TGTGCCAGCAGCGTCGGGACTATGGCCCAGGAGACCCAGTACTTC.

The chain employs TRBV9 and TRBJ2-5; no clear D. V was cut by 4 bases and J by 4 bases, with 14 bases left in between. CDR1 is SGDLS and CDR2 is YYNGEE in the germline V gene. The CDR3 is 14 amino acids. CDR3 sequence (DNA): TGTGCCAGCAGCCCCGCGCCTCGCCCAGAGACCCAGTACTTC. Protein sequence: CASSPAPRPETQYF.

This clonotype was seen many times. This chain links TRBV12-3 or TRBV12-4 with TRBJ2-5; 9 bases align to TRBD1. The CDR3 runs 14 residues. The trim removed 4 bases at V and 5 bases at J, leaving 5 bases unmatched. CDR3 nucleotide sequence: TGTGCCAGCAGTTCCGGGACAGGGTGGGAGACCCAGTACTTC. As protein: CASSSGTGWETQYF.

This clonotype has just a few counts. The gene calls are TRBV5-6 and TRBJ2-7; no definite D call. Trimming shortened V by 3 bases and J by 7 bases, and 14 bases separated the two germline ends. The CDR3 is 13 amino acids. Germline-derived CDR1 and CDR2 are SGHDT and YYEEEE. The CDR3 region is CASSWVDAREQYF. CDR3 in DNA: TGTGCCAGCAGCTGGGTGGACGCCCGGGAGCAGTACTTC. Variable domain in full (rest from reference TRBV5-6 and TRBJ2-7): DAGVTQSPTHLIKTRGQQVTLRCSPKSGHDTVSWYQQALGQGPQFIFQYYEEEERQRGNFPDRFSGHQFPNYSSELNVNALLLGDSALYLCASSWVDAREQYFGPGTRLTVT.

This clonotype was counted ten times or more. V and J are TRBV6-1 and TRBJ1-2; tentative D call: TRBD1 (5 bases). Per the germline V gene, CDR1 is MNHNS and CDR2 is SASEGT. The CDR3 consists of 13 residues. V was shortened by 6 bases and J by 6 bases, with 14 bases between the two germline ends. CDR3 amino acids: CASSSRQSDGYTF. The DNA of the CDR3 is TGTGCCAGCAGCTCCCGACAGTCAGATGGCTACACCTTC.

This clonotype was detected a few times. The V and J genes are TRBV5-8 and TRBJ1-1; D is possibly TRBD1 (5 bases). V lost 4 bases and J lost 2, with 12 bases in between. Germline-derived CDR1 and CDR2 are SGHTS and YDEGEE. The CDR3 totals 14 residues. DNA of the CDR3: TGTGCCAGCAGCAGAAACGGGGGTAACACTGAAGCTTTCTTT. Amino acid sequence: CASSRNGGNTEAFF.

V and J are TRBV28 and TRBJ2-7; D is ambiguous. Germline lookup yields CDR1 MDHEN and CDR2 SYDVKM. Trimming stripped 6 bases from V and 3 bases from J, with 15 bases between. The CDR3 is 14 amino acids. The chain's CDR3 is CASSPSNGLYEQYF. CDR3 DNA: TGTGCCAGCAGCCCCTCCAACGGGCTCTACGAGCAGTACTTC. Looking up the rest from reference TRBV28 and TRBJ2-7 gives the full variable domain: DVKVTQSSRYLVKRTGEKVFLECVQDMDHENMFWYRQDPGLGLRLIYFSYDVKMKEKGDIPEGYSVSREKKERFSLILESASTNQTSMYLCASSPSNGLYEQYFGPGTRLTVT.

V is TRBV30 and J is TRBJ2-2, with D perhaps TRBD1 (5 bases). V lost 7 bases to trimming and J lost 4 bases, with 19 bases between them. Looked up from germline, CDR1 is GTSNPN and CDR2 is SVGIG (reference sequence). The CDR3 consists of 15 residues. The CDR3 protein is CASTVGVGVTGELFF. The CDR3 DNA reads TGTGCCTCCACTGTAGGGGTCGGAGTCACCGGGGAGCTGTTTTTT.

This clonotype was detected a few times. The V call is TRBV10-3, the J call TRBJ2-1; 7 nucleotides agree with TRBD2. From germline, CDR1 is ENHRY and CDR2 SYGVKD. The CDR3 is 17 amino acids. The V and J ends lost 3 bases and 10 bases, in that order; junction bases with no gene match: 18. The DNA of the CDR3 is TGTGCCATCAGTGACCCGGGGACTACGGCCCTCGTGAAGGAGCAGTTCTTC. Amino acid sequence: CAISDPGTTALVKEQFF.

There are a few counts of this clonotype. The chain has TRBV18 and TRBJ2-3; 9 bases are shared with TRBD1. The germline gives CDR1 KGHSH, CDR2 LQKENI. The CDR3 extends over 17 amino acids. J was trimmed by 1 base and V by 3 bases; bases with no gene match: 8. The CDR3 here is CASSPLQGATGTDTQYF. The CDR3 DNA reads as TGTGCCAGCTCACCTTTACAGGGGGCCACAGGCACAGATACGCAGTATTTT.

V usage is TRBV24-1 and J usage is TRBJ2-1; 8 nucleotides match TRBD2. The CDR3 extends over 16 amino acids. In germline, CDR1 is KGHDR, CDR2 SFDVKD. J was trimmed by 0 bases and V by 4 bases; bases with no gene match: 4. CDR3 residues: CATSDPGLGSYNEQFF. The DNA for the CDR3 is TGTGCCACCAGTGACCCGGGACTAGGCTCCTACAATGAGCAGTTCTTC.

This clonotype was counted between two and nine times. The V call is TRBV6-5, the J call TRBJ1-2; TRBD1 might be the D (5 bases). The CDR3 runs to 15 residues. Trimming pared 2 bases from V and 3 bases from J, leaving 13 bases between. Germline V gives CDR1 MNHEY, CDR2 SVGAGI. This CDR3 is CASSYDRGWDYGYTF. CDR3 DNA: TGTGCCAGCAGTTACGACCGGGGCTGGGACTATGGCTACACCTTC.

This clonotype has only a few counts. The V gene is TRBV7-9, the J gene TRBJ2-1, with D tentatively TRBD1 or TRBD2 (5 bases each). Trimming stripped 0 bases from V and 11 bases from J, with 8 bases between. The V gene's germline CDR1 is SEHNR and CDR2 FQNEAQ (reference sequence). This CDR3 region has 12 residues. The CDR3 coding sequence is TGTGCCAGCAGCTTAGCGCTGGGACAGCAGTTCTTC. Amino acid sequence: CASSLALGQQFF. Looking up the rest from reference TRBV7-9 and TRBJ2-1 gives the full variable domain: DTGVSQNPRHKITKRGQNVTFRCDPISEHNRLYWYRQTLGQGPEFLTYFQNEAQLEKSRLLSDRFSAERPKGSFSTLEIQRTEQGDSAMYLCASSLALGQQFFGPGTRLTVL.

The chain's CDR3 is CSARSITGTYNEQFF. DNA for the CDR3: TGCAGTGCTAGATCTATTACAGGGACCTACAATGAGCAGTTCTTC. This chain uses TRBV20-1 with TRBJ2-1, with D possibly matching TRBD1 (6 bases). CDR1 and CDR2 (germline): DFQATT, SNEGSKA (reference sequence). With 2 bases removed from V and 2 bases from J, the gap between germline ends came to 13 bases. CDR3 length: 15 residues.

There are many counts of this clonotype. The rearrangement links TRBV2 to TRBJ2-7; D remains ambiguous. The V and J ends lost 1 base and 6 bases respectively, with 4 bases between them. Germline CDR1 and CDR2: SNHLY and FYNNEI. The CDR3 is 11 residues long. In nucleotides, the CDR3 is TGTGCCAGCAGTGAAGGCGGCGAGCAGTACTTC. It translates to CASSEGGEQYF.

V and J are TRBV28 and TRBJ2-7; no clear D gene. CDR1 is MDHEN, CDR2 SYDVKM, per germline. The CDR3 length is 14 residues. V lost 2 bases, J lost 3 bases, and 11 bases lay in between. The CDR3 DNA follows: TGTGCCAGCAGTTTAGGGATCAGGCTCTACGAGCAGTACTTC. It codes for CASSLGIRLYEQYF.

This chain links TRBV6-1 with TRBJ1-4, with D maybe TRBD1 (6 bases). V shed 4 bases and J shed 6 bases, with 12 bases lying between them. Germline CDR1 reads MNHNS; CDR2 reads SASEGT. The CDR3 has 14 residues. The CDR3 nucleotides read TGTGCCAGCAGTGCCGGGGGGGCCTATGAAAAACTGTTTTTT. Its translation: CASSAGGAYEKLFF.

The V and J genes are TRBV5-1 and TRBJ2-5; D remains unclear. Germline values: CDR1 SGHRS, CDR2 YFSETQ. Trimming stripped 4 bases from V and 3 bases from J, with 13 bases between. This CDR3 comprises 14 residues. The CDR3 is CASSPLPGKETQYF. As DNA, the CDR3 is TGCGCCAGCAGCCCTCTGCCCGGAAAAGAGACCCAGTACTTC.

The rearrangement links TRBV9 to TRBJ2-1, with D possibly being TRBD1 (5 bases). V was clipped by 0 bases and J by 8 bases, with 12 bases between them. The CDR3 is 14 residues long. Germline CDR1 SGDLS, CDR2 YYNGEE. The CDR3 here is CASSVALRVDEQFF. CDR3 sequence (DNA): TGTGCCAGCAGCGTAGCTCTCAGGGTAGATGAGCAGTTCTTC.

This clonotype was observed once. The V and J genes are TRBV28 and TRBJ1-4, with D possibly TRBD1 on 6 matching bases. V was shortened by 6 bases and J by 13 bases, with 18 bases between the two germline ends. Germline values: CDR1 MDHEN, CDR2 SYDVKM. CDR3 length: 13 amino acids. This CDR3 is CASSLMTGEVLFF. The DNA of the CDR3 is TGTGCCAGCAGCCTCATGACAGGTGAAGTACTGTTTTTT.